The present T cell receptor beta chain was sequenced within a study of blood T cell repertoires in COVID-19 (dated by TCRdb to 2018 to 2021). Study-level background: The collaborator samples originated in the United States, Italy and Spain and spanned the acute and convalescent phases of COVID-19. The material from the prospective study consisted of cDNA or gDNA derived from T cells, B-cell-depleted T cells, or PBMCs. Deeply sampled blood TCRbeta repertoires from subjects exposed to, actively infected with, or recovered from COVID-19 were included in the dataset. A freely available public database, intended as a resource for researchers studying the immune response to SARS-CoV-2, is where the repertoires were released. Samples came from the ongoing ImmuneRACE study (first 160 participants) plus 1,254 subjects from 6 global collaborators. A de-identified subject ID, COVID-19 status, age in years and sex were almost always included in the sample metadata. Where available, HLA class I and class II types were taken from metadata supplied by the sample provider and were not determined by assay-based typing.

TCRbeta CDR3 regions were amplified from genomic DNA by means of the immunoSEQ Assay, a bias-controlled multiplex PCR. In the paper's pipeline: Nucleated cell counts per sample were estimated from amplification of reference gene primers within the assay. To quantify the absolute abundance of each unique TCRbeta CDR3 rearrangement, sequence reads were collapsed and filtered. For each sample, productive Simpson clonality was calculated as the square root of Simpson's diversity index across productive rearrangements. This is the immuneACCESS table as TCRdb keeps it, with only in-frame sequences that have V and J called. A part of the clones is gone; compared with another copy, unresolved V genes explain less than half, and the rest is unexplained. Clone size and V and J calls were adopted from that table, with D and trimming inferred from the DNA. Here the sample has about 110,000 clones; around 88% occur a single time. The ten largest clones represent around 7% of the sample.

With respect to this clone: The clone's antigen remains unknown. The input lacks base qualities; no much larger clone sits a single base away.

General findings and caveats noted by the study authors: The amount of clinical and demographic metadata varied by source and participant and was provided uncurated.

Taken from the germline V gene, the CDR1 and CDR2 loops are KGHSH and LQKENI. The junction carries 11 bases between V and J, which are trimmed by 1 base and 2 bases respectively. The CDR3 covers 15 residues, taking in both the cysteine and the phenylalanine. Of the read, only the CDR3 DNA is kept; its 45 bases are in frame from base 1. The collaborating institutions used their own protocols to collect whole blood in K2EDTA tubes. For TCRbeta analysis, collaborators shipped samples as frozen whole blood, isolated PBMCs, or DNA extracted from either of those sample types. The clonotype was recovered from a man in his forties or fifties with active or convalescent COVID-19. What was sequenced was peripheral blood. This sequence uses TRBV18 and TRBJ1-1; the D gene is perhaps TRBD1, from 6 matching bases. The CDR3 region has the sequence CASSPQDSRNTEAFF. In nucleotides, the sequence is TGTGCCAGCTCACCACAGGACAGTCGAAACACTGAAGCTTTCTTT. Extended through the reference TRBV18 and TRBJ1-1 proteins, this CDR3 yields the full variable domain: NAGVMQNPRHLVRRRGQEARLRCSPMKGHSHVYWYRQLPEEGLKFMVYLQKENIIDESGMPKERFSAEFPKEGPSILRIQQVVRGDSAAYFCASSPQDSRNTEAFFGQGTRLTVV.